The T cell receptor (beta chain) under discussion was sequenced for a study of blood T cell repertoires in COVID-19. Method: immunoSEQ multiplex PCR; TCRdb's copy keeps in-frame clones and lacks some. This sample has roughly 110,000 clones; roughly 84% occur once, and the top ten carry around 3.3%. CDR1 is SGHTA and CDR2 is FQGNSA in the germline V gene. Trimming took 3 bases from V and 8 from J; bases not matched to a gene: 13. The CDR3 runs 16 residues. This receptor was identified in a man in his forties with acute or convalescent COVID-19. Sequenced input: peripheral blood. This chain joins TRBV7-2 and TRBJ1-2; 9 bases line up with TRBD1. CDR3 sequence (DNA): TGTGCCAGCAGCTTGCGCCCAGTACAGGGGGCGAACGGCTACACCTTC. Its translation: CASSLRPVQGANGYTF.